These 5 T cell receptor beta chains were sequenced from one sample in a study of control samples from healthy donors and cancer patients. Sequencing used immunoSEQ multiplex PCR; TCRdb keeps in-frame clones, though not all of them. The sample consists of approximately 85,000 clones, less than 90% of them appearing once. What was sequenced was blood. The receptors originated from a woman aged 55-69 years in good health.

CDR3 in amino acids: CASSATGTTSTDTQYF. The CDR3 DNA follows: TGCGCCAGCAGCGCCACAGGGACCACTAGCACAGATACGCAGTATTTT. V is TRBV5-1 and J is TRBJ2-3, with D tentatively TRBD1 (6 bases). Trimming removed 4 bases from V and 0 bases from J, with 15 bases in between. CDR3 length equals 16 residues. CDR1 and CDR2 (germline): SGHRS, YFSETQ.

The rearrangement joins TRBV25-1 to TRBJ2-3; 11 bases map to TRBD1. The CDR3 consists of 16 residues. Germline V gene data show CDR1 as MGHDK and CDR2 as SYGVNS. V lost 3 bases to trimming and J lost 2 bases; unmatched junction nucleotides: 4. The CDR3 sequence: CASSETGQGVTDTQYF. The DNA for the CDR3 is TGTGCCAGCAGTGAGACGGGACAGGGGGTCACAGATACGCAGTATTTT.

V gene TRBV2 combines with J gene TRBJ1-1; 10 nucleotides agree with TRBD1. Germline V gives CDR1 SNHLY, CDR2 FYNNEI. V trimming: 8 bases; J trimming: 4 bases; junction bases outside the gene matches: 10. CDR3 length: 15 amino acids. The CDR3 DNA reads TGTGCCAGCTCCAAGGACAGGGGGGATGGCACTGAAGCTTTCTTT. Protein sequence: CASSKDRGDGTEAFF.

The V and J genes are TRBV6-1 and TRBJ2-7; maybe TRBD2 (5 bases). The CDR3 has 16 amino acids. V gave up 0 bases and J gave up 0 bases, with 12 bases separating them. Germline V gene lookup returns CDR1 MNHNS and CDR2 SASEGT. CDR3 region: CASSEAWTPPSYEQYF. The DNA of the CDR3 is TGTGCCAGCAGTGAAGCATGGACTCCTCCCTCCTACGAGCAGTACTTC.

V and J are TRBV12-5 and TRBJ1-5, with D possibly matching TRBD1 (5 bases). Trimming stripped 5 bases from V and 4 bases from J, with 9 bases between. CDR1 and CDR2 from the germline V gene are LGHNT and FRNRAP. The CDR3 extends over 13 amino acids. The CDR3 DNA is TGTGCTAGTGGTCGGGACTCAAATCAGCCCCAGCATTTT. Its protein is CASGRDSNQPQHF.